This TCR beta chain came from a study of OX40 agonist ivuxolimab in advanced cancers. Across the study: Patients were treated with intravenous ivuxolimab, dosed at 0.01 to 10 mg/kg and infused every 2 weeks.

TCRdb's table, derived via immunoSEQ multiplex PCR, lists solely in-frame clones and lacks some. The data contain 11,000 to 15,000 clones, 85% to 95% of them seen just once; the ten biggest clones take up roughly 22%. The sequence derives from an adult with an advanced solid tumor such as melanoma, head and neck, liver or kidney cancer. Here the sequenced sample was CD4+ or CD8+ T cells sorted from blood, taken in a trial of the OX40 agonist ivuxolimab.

The CDR3 region is CASSVGTTNTDTQYF. The CDR3 DNA reads TGTGCCAGCAGCGTCGGGACTACCAACACAGATACGCAGTATTTT. J is TRBJ2-3 and V is TRBV7-9; TRBD2 aligns across 7 bases. The CDR3 has 15 amino acids. Germline CDR1 reads SEHNR; CDR2 reads FQNEAQ (reference sequence). V gave up 5 bases and J gave up 2 bases; unmatched junction bases: 7.